The rows below give T cell receptor beta chains drawn from one sample of a study of a mutant IDH1 vaccine in newly diagnosed glioma. For these TCRs, the target antigens are not known. Only in-frame clones appear in the TCRdb table, and some are missing; sequencing was by immunoSEQ multiplex PCR. The repertoire consists of 25,000 to 35,000 clones, with 80% occurring once and the leading ten covering 8.2%. Sequences were derived from PBMCs, sampled from a glioma patient whose treatment included an IDH1 peptide vaccine. Receptors originate from a woman younger than 30 with glioma. Both conserved end residues are part of each CDR3. D genes are given only for firm matches. Expanded clones are given a class, and other clones once, few, many or no size at all.

>TRBJ1-5|TRBV2|NA|NA|18
TGTGCCAGCAGCAGTATGTGGATGGGCAAAGAAGACAATCAGCCCCAGCATTTT
CASSSMWMGKEDNQPQHF
>TRBJ1-2|TRBV28|NA|NA|15
TGTGCCAGCAGTCCTTTCCTGGGACGGGAGCGAGGCTACACCTTC
CASSPFLGRERGYTF
>TRBJ2-2|TRBV19|NA|NA|14
TGTGCCAGTAGCTCCGGGGCGGGCACCGGGGAGCTGTTTTTT
CASSSGAGTGELFF
>TRBJ1-2|TRBV6-5|NA|TRBD1|15
TGTGCCAGCAGTTTGGGACAGGGGGGTCTCAGTGGCTACACCTTC
CASSLGQGGLSGYTF
>TRBJ1-4|TRBV2|NA|NA|12
TGTGCCAGCACGGACCGTAATGAAAAACTGTTTTTT
CASTDRNEKLFF
>TRBJ2-7|TRBV27|few|NA|14
TGTGCCAGCAGTCAAGACAGGAACTCCTACGAGCAGTACTTC
CASSQDRNSYEQYF
>TRBJ2-7|TRBV14|NA|TRBD1|14
TGTGCCAGCAGAGTGACGGGACAGGGCTACGAGCAGTACTTC
CASRVTGQGYEQYF
>TRBJ1-4|TRBV7-9|NA|TRBD1|15
TGTGCCAGCAGCGGGCAGGGACAGGGATATGAAAAACTGTTTTTT
CASSGQGQGYEKLFF
>TRBJ2-2|TRBV19|once|NA|15
TGTGCCAGTAGTATCACAGGGATCCGAACCGGGGAGCTGTTTTTT
CASSITGIRTGELFF
>TRBJ2-7|TRBV2|once|NA|13
TGTGCCAGCAGTGAAAGGACCACCTACGAGCAGTACTTC
CASSERTTYEQYF
>TRBJ2-7|TRBV2|NA|NA|11
TGTGCCAGCAGTGAAGATTGGGAGCAGTACTTC
CASSEDWEQYF
>TRBJ1-3|TRBV29-1|NA|TRBD1|14
TGCAGCGTCTGGACAGGGCACCCAAGAAACACCATATATTTT
CSVWTGHPRNTIYF
>TRBJ1-5|TRBV19|NA|TRBD1|15
TGTGCCAGTAAAGACAGGGGACTTAGCAATCAGCCCCAGCATTTT
CASKDRGLSNQPQHF
>TRBJ2-7|TRBV27|few|TRBD1|14
TGTGCCAGCAGTTTCGGACAGGGCACCTACGAGCAGTACTTC
CASSFGQGTYEQYF
>TRBJ1-1|TRBV7-9|few|NA|12
TGTGCCAGCAGCTATTTGCGGAGTGAAGCTTTCTTT
CASSYLRSEAFF
>TRBJ1-5|TRBV4-1|NA|NA|16
TGCGCCAGCAGCCAAGTTGGTCAGGTTTCTCATCAGCCCCAGCATTTT
CASSQVGQVSHQPQHF
>TRBJ1-5|TRBV4-1|NA|TRBD1|15
TGCGCCAGCAGCCAAGACGCAGGGGGAAATCAGCCCCAGCATTTT
CASSQDAGGNQPQHF
>TRBJ2-7|TRBV7-2|NA|NA|15
TGTGCCAGCAGCTTCTCTGCCGGGGCCTACTACGAGCAGTACTTC
CASSFSAGAYYEQYF
>TRBJ2-3|TRBV11-1|NA|TRBD2|18
TGTGCCAGCAGCTTAGCTACTGGAGGGACTAGAAGCACAGATACGCAGTATTTT
CASSLATGGTRSTDTQYF
>TRBJ2-5|TRBV7-2|NA|TRBD2|17
TGTGCCAGCAGCTTAGGTTCGGCGGGAGGGGGATGGGAGACCCAGTACTTC
CASSLGSAGGGWETQYF
>TRBJ2-2|TRBV11-2|NA|TRBD2|19
TGTGCCAGCAGCTTAGATGGGACTAGCGGGGGAACGAACACCGGGGAGCTGTTTTTT
CASSLDGTSGGTNTGELFF
>TRBJ1-1|TRBV5-1|NA|NA|15
TGCGCCAGCAGCGCGACCAGAGGTGGACTCTATGAAGCTTTCTTT
CASSATRGGLYEAFF
>TRBJ1-2|TRBV2|NA|NA|15
TGTGCCAGCAGCGCAATCGTCATCCCACCGGGCGGCTACACCTTC
CASSAIVIPPGGYTF
>TRBJ1-4|TRBV4-1|NA|NA|14
TGCGCCAGCAGCCAAGATCTTGGAGGGAGGAAACTGTTTTTT
CASSQDLGGRKLFF
>TRBJ2-6|TRBV7-2|NA|NA|20
TGTGCCAGCAGCTTAGCCCGGTGGCAGGGTAGCCTTCCTGGGGCCAACGTCCTGACTTTC
CASSLARWQGSLPGANVLTF
>TRBJ1-1|TRBV18|NA|NA|13
TGTGCCAGCTCACCATCAGCTAACACTGAAGCTTTCTTT
CASSPSANTEAFF
>TRBJ1-1|TRBV5-8|NA|NA|14
TGTGCCAGCAGCTTGACCTTAGGGAACACTGAAGCTTTCTTT
CASSLTLGNTEAFF
>TRBJ1-3|TRBV30|once|NA|14
TGTGCCTGGAGTGTACGGGGCACTGGAAACACCATATATTTT
CAWSVRGTGNTIYF
>TRBJ2-1|TRBV25-1|NA|TRBD2|15
TGTGCCAGCAGTGAACAACCGGGACTAGGATCTGAGCAGTTCTTC
CASSEQPGLGSEQFF
>TRBJ2-2|TRBV10-2|NA|NA|12
TGCGCCAGCAGTTGGGCCACCGGGGAGCTGTTTTTT
CASSWATGELFF
>TRBJ2-5|TRBV14|NA|TRBD2|14
TGTGCCAGCAGCCAAGTTCGAGCGGGAGGTACCCAGTACTTC
CASSQVRAGGTQYF
>TRBJ1-1|TRBV5-8|NA|TRBD1|10
TGTGCCAGCAGCACAGGGGAAATCAAATTT
CASSTGEIKF
>TRBJ2-7|TRBV5-1|NA|NA|15
TGCGCCAGCAGCCCGGACGTGAGAGGAGCCTACGAGCAGTACTTC
CASSPDVRGAYEQYF
>TRBJ1-1|TRBV7-9|NA|NA|14
TGTGCCAGCAGGCCCACGGGGAGCACCACTGAAGCTTTCTTT
CASRPTGSTTEAFF
>TRBJ1-2|TRBV19|NA|TRBD1|16
TGTGCCAGTAGTTCCACCCCCACGGCAGGGGGATATGGCTACACCTTC
CASSSTPTAGGYGYTF
>TRBJ2-5|TRBV30|NA|NA|13
TGTGCCTGGAGTCCTCAGTACCAAGAGACCCAGTACTTC
CAWSPQYQETQYF
>TRBJ1-4|TRBV30|NA|TRBD1|14
TGTGCCTGGGGACTGGGACAGAGATATGAAAAACTGTTTTTT
CAWGLGQRYEKLFF
>TRBJ2-1|TRBV5-1|NA|TRBD2|15
TGCGCCAGCAGCTTGACTAGCGGGGGTCCTAATGAGCAGTTCTTC
CASSLTSGGPNEQFF
>TRBJ1-5|TRBV7-9|NA|NA|12
TGTGCCAGCAGCTTAGGTGAGGGGACCCAGCATTTT
CASSLGEGTQHF
>TRBJ2-1|TRBV28|NA|TRBD2|20
TGTGCCAGCAGTTTAAGCCGGCAAATGGCCCCCGGGACTAGACACAATGAGCAGTTCTTC
CASSLSRQMAPGTRHNEQFF
>TRBJ1-2|TRBV4-2|NA|NA|15
TGTGCCAGCAGCCAAGAGTGGGCAGGCCTCGGGGGCTACACCTTC
CASSQEWAGLGGYTF
>TRBJ1-5|TRBV27|few|TRBD1|15
TGTGCCAGCAGCACGACAGGGTCTAGCAATCAGCCCCAGCATTTT
CASSTTGSSNQPQHF
>TRBJ2-7|TRBV6-5|NA|NA|13
TGTGCCAGCAGTCCCTCCGGCCCCTACGAGCAGTACTTC
CASSPSGPYEQYF
>TRBJ2-5|TRBV7-3|NA|TRBD1|15
TGTGCCAGCAGCTCAGCAGGGGGACACCAAGAGACCCAGTACTTC
CASSSAGGHQETQYF
>TRBJ2-5|TRBV11-3|NA|NA|12
TGTGCCAGCAGTATAGAGAGGGAGACCCAGTACTTC
CASSIERETQYF
>TRBJ1-2|TRBV27|NA|TRBD1|15
TGTGCCAGCAGAGGGGAGACAGGGGGTGGTCTAGGCTACACCTTC
CASRGETGGGLGYTF
>TRBJ1-1|TRBV4-3|few|TRBD1|12
TGCGCCAGCAGCCAACAGGGGGCGGAAGCTTTCTTT
CASSQQGAEAFF
>TRBJ1-4|TRBV19|NA|NA|14
TGTGCCAGTAGTTCAGGGGCGATCCTTGAAAAACTGTTTTTT
CASSSGAILEKLFF
>TRBJ1-1|TRBV7-9|few|NA|14
TGTGCCAGCAGCGCCGACAAGGGGTTCACTGAAGCTTTCTTT
CASSADKGFTEAFF
>TRBJ1-6|TRBV7-6|few|NA|14
TGTGCCAGCAGCCCCCCGGGTCCATATTCACCCCTCCACTTT
CASSPPGPYSPLHF
>TRBJ1-2|TRBV30|NA|NA|13
TGTGCCTTCGTCGTTAATGTAGGCTATGGCTACACCTTC
CAFVVNVGYGYTF